These T cell receptor beta chains were read from a single sample in a study of cytomegalovirus exposure and HLA in healthy donors. Only in-frame clones appear in the TCRdb table, and some are missing; sequencing was by immunoSEQ multiplex PCR. The table lists fewer than 250,000 clones, approximately 83% of them singletons. The source material was PBMCs. These receptors originate from a woman between 45 and 60 years old in good health and CMV-seropositive. CDR3s leave out the opening cysteine and the closing phenylalanine or tryptophan. D genes are given only for firm matches.

D gene: -; V gene: TRBV7-3; J gene: TRBJ1-2; CDR3 protein: ASSLSQGGVYGYT
D gene: TRBD1; V gene: TRBV6-5; J gene: TRBJ2-1; CDR3 protein: ASSYLDRDGDEQF
D gene: TRBD1; V gene: TRBV5-1; J gene: TRBJ2-7; CDR3 protein: ASSFRDRGSEQY
D gene: TRBD1; V gene: TRBV28; J gene: TRBJ2-5; CDR3 protein: ASSLPDRGEETQY
D gene: -; V gene: TRBV2; J gene: TRBJ2-7; CDR3 protein: ASSVPPGEQY
D gene: TRBD1; V gene: TRBV7-2; J gene: TRBJ1-2; CDR3 protein: ASSLASGQGYGYT
D gene: -; V gene: TRBV19; J gene: TRBJ2-2; CDR3 protein: ASRRGWGNTGELF
D gene: TRBD1; V gene: TRBV18; J gene: TRBJ1-5; CDR3 protein: ASSPGTGVGQPQH
D gene: TRBD1; V gene: TRBV19; J gene: TRBJ2-7; CDR3 protein: ASSISDRGFYEQY
D gene: TRBD1; V gene: TRBV7-9; J gene: TRBJ2-7; CDR3 protein: ASSSSGTVEQY
D gene: -; V gene: TRBV27; J gene: TRBJ2-7; CDR3 protein: ASSFQGLFHYEQY
D gene: TRBD2; V gene: TRBV5-4; J gene: TRBJ2-5; CDR3 protein: ASSLDLAGSQETQY
D gene: -; V gene: TRBV25-1; J gene: TRBJ1-2; CDR3 protein: ASSEGQGYT
D gene: -; V gene: TRBV6-1; J gene: TRBJ1-4; CDR3 protein: ASTEGGGNEKLF
D gene: -; V gene: TRBV7-7; J gene: TRBJ1-3; CDR3 protein: ASSLDSSAGNTIY
D gene: -; V gene: TRBV9; J gene: TRBJ2-1; CDR3 protein: ASSVLGVSEQF
D gene: TRBD1; V gene: TRBV7-9; J gene: TRBJ1-1; CDR3 protein: ASSLVRTGEAF
D gene: -; V gene: TRBV5-1; J gene: TRBJ1-1; CDR3 protein: ASSSGTTNTEAF
D gene: TRBD1; V gene: TRBV18; J gene: TRBJ1-5; CDR3 protein: ASSPDRAQPQH
D gene: -; V gene: TRBV27; J gene: TRBJ1-6; CDR3 protein: ASSLFSGPSYNSPLH
D gene: -; V gene: TRBV28; J gene: TRBJ2-7; CDR3 protein: ASRSELLSYEQY
D gene: -; V gene: TRBV5-8; J gene: TRBJ1-2; CDR3 protein: ASSLGRPRGYGYT
D gene: TRBD1; V gene: TRBV5-5; J gene: TRBJ2-7; CDR3 protein: ASSLGGTGWNEQY
D gene: -; V gene: TRBV18; J gene: TRBJ1-1; CDR3 protein: ASSARVKSAEAF
D gene: TRBD1; V gene: TRBV19; J gene: TRBJ1-4; CDR3 protein: ASSPGQATNEKLF
D gene: TRBD1; V gene: TRBV5-1; J gene: TRBJ1-6; CDR3 protein: ASSLNGGTGGYNSPLH
D gene: -; V gene: TRBV7-9; J gene: TRBJ1-2; CDR3 protein: SSSSGDYGYT
D gene: -; V gene: TRBV5-1; J gene: TRBJ1-6; CDR3 protein: ASRLAGSQPNSPLH
D gene: -; V gene: TRBV7-9; J gene: TRBJ2-7; CDR3 protein: SSSSGRTGMRGEQY
D gene: TRBD1; V gene: TRBV19; J gene: TRBJ1-5; CDR3 protein: ASTGTGTSNQPQH
D gene: -; V gene: TRBV4-1; J gene: TRBJ1-5; CDR3 protein: ASSQEGAGQPQH
D gene: TRBD1; V gene: TRBV6-1; J gene: TRBJ2-3; CDR3 protein: ASSGTGLTDTQY
D gene: -; V gene: TRBV7-9; J gene: TRBJ1-1; CDR3 protein: ASSLSLNTEAF
D gene: TRBD2; V gene: TRBV30; J gene: TRBJ2-7; CDR3 protein: AWRAPSSGDYEQY
D gene: TRBD1; V gene: TRBV4-3; J gene: TRBJ2-7; CDR3 protein: ASSQDTGQGSYEQY
D gene: TRBD2; V gene: TRBV18; J gene: TRBJ2-1; CDR3 protein: ASSLFSGGVDEQF
D gene: -; V gene: TRBV6-5; J gene: TRBJ2-7; CDR3 protein: ASSYSRGPYEQY
D gene: -; V gene: TRBV5-1; J gene: TRBJ2-5; CDR3 protein: ASSPGLQETQY
D gene: -; V gene: TRBV5-1; J gene: TRBJ1-3; CDR3 protein: ASSLSQGRTGNTIY
D gene: -; V gene: TRBV7-9; J gene: TRBJ2-7; CDR3 protein: ASRLQGASSYEQY
D gene: -; V gene: TRBV19; J gene: TRBJ2-5; CDR3 protein: ASSQAVRRGTQY
D gene: -; V gene: TRBV2; J gene: TRBJ1-2; CDR3 protein: ASSEGAFRGGDYGYT
D gene: TRBD2; V gene: TRBV5-1; J gene: TRBJ2-4; CDR3 protein: ASSLPERGGRLAKNIQY
D gene: -; V gene: TRBV5-6; J gene: TRBJ2-7; CDR3 protein: ASSPRGPPAYEQY
D gene: -; V gene: TRBV7-9; J gene: TRBJ2-2; CDR3 protein: ASSLIVVTGELF
D gene: -; V gene: TRBV19; J gene: TRBJ2-7; CDR3 protein: ASSRWNRPYEQY